This T cell receptor (beta chain) was documented in a study of PD-1 blockade in classical Hodgkin lymphoma. The time point is: cycle 4 day 1 (C4D1), after around six weeks of nivolumab. The patients all showed relapse after autologous stem cell transplantation, while their brentuximab vedotin exposure varied. Responses achieved at best were complete response, partial response or progressive disease. Germline values: CDR1 LGHNA, CDR2 YNFKEQ. The V and J ends lost 1 base and 3 bases respectively, with 9 bases between them. The CDR3 consists of 14 residues. TCRdb's table, derived via immunoSEQ multiplex PCR, lists solely in-frame clones and lacks some. The sample records about 20,000 clones, about three quarters being singletons.

The rearrangement uses TRBV4-2 and TRBJ1-2; unclear D gene. The clonotype originates from a human donor with classical Hodgkin lymphoma. Source: peripheral blood mononuclear cells (PBMCs), taken before the fourth cycle of nivolumab. The CDR3, as DNA: TGTGCCAGCAGCCAAGCCGAGATCGACTATGGCTACACCTTC. As protein: CASSQAEIDYGYTF.